Each of the 18 T cell receptor beta chains below was sequenced from the same sample in a study of shared clonotypes between healthy human individuals. The table came from immunoSEQ multiplex PCR; TCRdb's copy has only in-frame clones and leaves some out. Found here are fewer than 650,000 clones, roughly 79% of them singletons; the top ten hold about 12%. The sequencing input was PBMCs. The receptor set was obtained from a woman aged 40-49 years in good health. Some clones in this sample may be carry-over from other donors' samples.

V is TRBV28 and J is TRBJ1-1; possible D gene TRBD1, 6 bases. CDR1 and CDR2 from the germline V gene are MDHEN and SYDVKM. The CDR3 is made up of 14 amino acids. Trimming shortened V by 3 bases and J by 2 bases, and 10 bases separated the two germline ends. The CDR3 region is CASSFYRENTEAFF. DNA for the CDR3: TGTGCCAGCAGTTTCTACAGGGAAAACACTGAAGCTTTCTTT.

The CDR3 reads CASSSSGGPGDGYTF. In DNA, the CDR3 is TGTGCCAGCAGTTCAAGCGGCGGGCCGGGTGATGGCTACACCTTC. The rearrangement links TRBV28 to TRBJ1-2; no clear D gene. The CDR3 runs to 15 residues. The ends were cut back, 4 bases at V and 6 bases at J, with 18 bases in the middle. CDR1 is MDHEN, CDR2 SYDVKM, per germline.

The J gene is TRBJ2-3, the V gene TRBV14; maybe TRBD2 (5 bases). Germline V gene sequence: CDR1 SGHDN, CDR2 FVKESK. V lost 4 bases and J 4 bases, leaving 21 bases between the germline ends. The CDR3 is 17 residues long. The CDR3 reads CASSRRTDNTRADTQYF. CDR3 nucleotide sequence: TGTGCCAGCAGCCGGCGAACCGACAATACTAGGGCAGATACGCAGTATTTT.

The chain combines TRBV7-3 with TRBJ2-2; 10 bases are shared with TRBD2. In germline, CDR1 is SGHTA, CDR2 FQGTGA. V dropped 1 base and J dropped 5; count of bases not matched to a gene: 10. CDR3 length: 18 amino acids. CDR3 coding DNA: TGTGCCAGCAGCTTAATGGGCGGGGTAGCGGGAGGAACCGGGGAGCTGTTTTTT. It translates to CASSLMGGVAGGTGELFF.

On this clone: The same CDR3 is also encoded by other DNA sequences in this sample. The chain joins TRBV5-1 to TRBJ2-7; a possible D gene is TRBD1 (5 bases). With 0 bases removed from V and 6 bases from J, the gap between germline ends came to 10 bases. The CDR3 extends over 13 amino acids. The germline V gene encodes CDR1 SGHRS and CDR2 YFSETQ. The CDR3 here is CASSLEGPGEQYF. The CDR3 coding sequence is TGCGCCAGCAGCTTGGAGGGGCCTGGCGAGCAGTACTTC.

Regarding this clone: The sample contains more than one DNA sequence encoding this CDR3. The chain is built from TRBV25-1 and TRBJ2-1; D uncertain. CDR1 is MGHDK, CDR2 SYGVNS, per germline. CDR3 length equals 11 residues. The V gene lost 4 bases and the J gene lost 5 bases, with 3 bases spanning the gap. CDR3 loop: CASSVNNEQFF. The CDR3 DNA sequence: TGTGCCAGCAGTGTCAACAATGAGCAGTTCTTC.

As concerns this clone: Just one base apart from a much larger clone, this may be a read error. The chain uses TRBV5-6 and TRBJ2-2; 7 positions match TRBD1. The CDR3 totals 15 residues. Germline V lookup: CDR1 SGHDT, CDR2 YYEEEE. The CDR3 loop is CASGFRDRQTGELFF. CDR3 sequence (DNA): TGTGCCAGCGGCTTCCGGGACAGACAGACCGGGGAGCTGTTTTTT.

The table lists this clone with a few counts. This chain links TRBV9 with TRBJ1-3; D not certain. The germline CDR1 and CDR2 sequences are SGDLS and YYNGEE. The CDR3 is made up of 14 amino acids. V lost 3 bases and J lost 4, with 11 bases in between. The DNA for the CDR3 is TGTGCCAGCAGCGCCCCAAGAACCGGAAACACCATATATTTT. Encoded protein: CASSAPRTGNTIYF. The variable domain in full, with the rest retrieved from reference TRBV9 and TRBJ1-3, is DSGVTQTPKHLITATGQRVTLRCSPRSGDLSVYWYQQSLDQGLQFLIQYYNGEERAKGNILERFSAQQFPDLHSELNLSSLELGDSALYFCASSAPRTGNTIYFGEGSWLTVV.

The chain is built from TRBV29-1 and TRBJ2-1; 7 positions agree with TRBD2. J was trimmed by 8 bases and V by 5 bases; bases with no gene match: 15. The V gene's germline CDR1 is SQVTM and CDR2 ANQGSEA. The CDR3 loop spans 15 amino acids. CDR3 sequence reads: CSVCPWRERYDEQFF. The CDR3, as DNA: TGCAGCGTTTGTCCCTGGCGGGAGAGGTACGATGAGCAGTTCTTC.

This clone was counted a few times. The J gene is TRBJ2-3, the V gene TRBV5-4, with D maybe TRBD2 (7 bases). The CDR3 is 15 residues long. From germline, CDR1 is SGHNT and CDR2 YYREEE (reference sequence). Trimming left V 5 bases short and J 11 bases short, with 24 bases between. The CDR3 sequence: CASSPLAGARVGQYF. The CDR3 coding sequence is TGTGCCAGCAGTCCCTTGGCGGGGGCGCGTGTCGGGCAGTATTTT.

This clone was picked up many times. V and J are TRBV5-8 and TRBJ1-3; possible D gene TRBD1, 5 bases. CDR1 SGHTS and CDR2 YDEGEE come from the germline V gene. The CDR3 length is 19 residues. Trimming shortened V by 0 bases and J by 2 bases, and 21 bases separated the two germline ends. The CDR3 nucleotides are TGTGCCAGCAGCTTGGGCCCCTCGGCCTTGGGGCGAGCTGGAAACACCATATATTTT. Translating it yields CASSLGPSALGRAGNTIYF.

V usage is TRBV7-2 and J usage is TRBJ2-5; TRBD2 agrees at 8 bases. V was clipped by 3 bases and J by 1 base; unmatched bases: 7. The CDR3 loop spans 16 amino acids. Germline lookup yields CDR1 SGHTA and CDR2 FQGNSA. This chain's CDR3 is CASSFSATSGQETQYF. In DNA form, the CDR3 reads TGTGCCAGCAGCTTTTCGGCCACTAGCGGCCAAGAGACCCAGTACTTC.

This chain joins TRBV19 and TRBJ1-1; no definite D call. CDR1 LNHDA and CDR2 SQIVND come from the germline V gene (reference sequence). V was pared by 7 bases and J by 3 bases, with 9 bases between. This CDR3 spans 12 amino acids. The CDR3 DNA is TGTGCCAGTAACTACGGCGACACTGAAGCTTTCTTT. This sequence encodes CASNYGDTEAFF.

This clone was seen a few times. V gene TRBV11-2 combines with J gene TRBJ1-2; possibly TRBD1 for D (6 bases). The CDR3 totals 16 residues. Looked up from germline, CDR1 is SGHAT and CDR2 is FQNNGV. With 0 bases removed from V and 4 bases from J, the gap between germline ends came to 15 bases. The CDR3 region is CASSLDGTPLAYGYTF. The CDR3 region has the DNA TGTGCCAGCAGCTTAGATGGGACACCTCTCGCCTATGGCTACACCTTC. Filled out from reference TRBV11-2 and TRBJ1-2, the complete variable domain reads EAGVAQSPRYKIIEKRQSVAFWCNPISGHATLYWYQQILGQGPKLLIQFQNNGVVDDSQLPKDRFSAERLKGVDSTLKIQPAKLEDSAVYLCASSLDGTPLAYGYTFGSGTRLTVV.

J is TRBJ2-2 and V is TRBV14; TRBD2 aligns across 9 bases. Germline V gene data show CDR1 as SGHDN and CDR2 as FVKESK. CDR3 length equals 15 residues. With V trimmed by 7 bases and J by 3 bases, 6 bases remained unmatched. The CDR3, as DNA: TGTGCCAGCACCTCAGCGGGAGGCTACACCGGGGAGCTGTTTTTT. Residues: CASTSAGGYTGELFF.

To note about this clone: Other nucleotide sequences in the sample specify the same CDR3. The chain has TRBV10-3 and TRBJ2-1, with 9 nucleotides matching TRBD2. V was clipped by 6 bases and J by 1 base; unmatched bases: 1. Germline lookup yields CDR1 ENHRY and CDR2 SYGVKD. This CDR3 contains 14 residues. The chain's CDR3 is CAISAGGSYNEQFF. The CDR3 nucleotides read TGTGCCATCAGCGCGGGAGGGTCCTACAATGAGCAGTTCTTC.

V usage is TRBV10-1 and J usage is TRBJ2-7; 7 bases fit TRBD1. Germline-derived CDR1 and CDR2 are WNHNN and SYGVQD (reference sequence). The CDR3 is 16 amino acids. V lost 5 bases to trimming and J lost 2 bases; unmatched junction nucleotides: 12. In DNA form, the CDR3 reads TGCGCCAGCAGTCGGACAGGACAAAATTCGCCCTACGAGCAGTACTTC. It specifies CASSRTGQNSPYEQYF.

The V gene is TRBV19, the J gene TRBJ2-2; 9 bases align to TRBD1. The germline gives CDR1 LNHDA, CDR2 SQIVND (reference sequence). CDR3 length equals 15 residues. The V and J ends lost 8 bases and 10 bases, in that order; junction bases with no gene match: 14. In DNA, the CDR3 is TGTGCCAGTGCCACCGACAGGGGGGGATTCGAGGAGCTGTTTTTT. It translates to CASATDRGGFEELFF.